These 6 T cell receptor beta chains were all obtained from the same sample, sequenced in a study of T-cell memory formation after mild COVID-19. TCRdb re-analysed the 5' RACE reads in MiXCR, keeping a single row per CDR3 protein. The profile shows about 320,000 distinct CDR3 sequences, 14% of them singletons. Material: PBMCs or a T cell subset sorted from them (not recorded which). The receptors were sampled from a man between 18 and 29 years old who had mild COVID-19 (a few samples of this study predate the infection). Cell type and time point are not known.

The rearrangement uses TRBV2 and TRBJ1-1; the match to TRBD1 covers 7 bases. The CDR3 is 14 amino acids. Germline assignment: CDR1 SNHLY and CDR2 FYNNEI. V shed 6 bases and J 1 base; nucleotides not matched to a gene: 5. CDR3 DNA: TGTGCCAGCAGGGGGACAGTCTCGAACACTGAAGCTTTCTTT. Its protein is CASRGTVSNTEAFF.

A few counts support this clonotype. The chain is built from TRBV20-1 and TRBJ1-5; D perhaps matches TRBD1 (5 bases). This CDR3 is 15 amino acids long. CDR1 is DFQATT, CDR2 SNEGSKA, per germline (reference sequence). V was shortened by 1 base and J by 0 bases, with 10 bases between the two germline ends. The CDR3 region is CSARGDSYSNQPQHF. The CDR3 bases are TGCAGTGCTAGAGGGGACTCTTATAGCAATCAGCCCCAGCATTTT.

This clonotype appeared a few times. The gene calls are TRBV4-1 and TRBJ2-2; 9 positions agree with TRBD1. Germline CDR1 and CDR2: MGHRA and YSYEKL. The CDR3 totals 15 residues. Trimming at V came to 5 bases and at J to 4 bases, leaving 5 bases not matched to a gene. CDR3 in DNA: TGCGCCAGCAGCGGGACAGGGCGCCGCACCGGGGAGCTGTTTTTT. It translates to CASSGTGRRTGELFF.

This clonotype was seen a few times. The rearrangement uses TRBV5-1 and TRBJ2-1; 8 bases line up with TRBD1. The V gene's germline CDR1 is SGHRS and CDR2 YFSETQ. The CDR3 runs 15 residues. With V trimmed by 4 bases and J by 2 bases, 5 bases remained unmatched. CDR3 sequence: CASSQRQGPYNEQFF. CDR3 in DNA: TGCGCCAGCAGCCAAAGACAGGGGCCCTACAATGAGCAGTTCTTC.

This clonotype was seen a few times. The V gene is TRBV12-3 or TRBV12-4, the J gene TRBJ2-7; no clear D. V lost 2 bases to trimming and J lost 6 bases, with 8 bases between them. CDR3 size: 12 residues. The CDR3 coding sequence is TGTGCCAGCAGTTTATGGCAAGCCGAGCAGTACTTC. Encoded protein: CASSLWQAEQYF.

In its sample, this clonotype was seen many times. As DNA, the CDR3 is TGTGCCAGCAGCTTATCGGGAGTTCCCTATGGCTACACCTTC. Encoded protein: CASSLSGVPYGYTF. The V and J genes are TRBV2 and TRBJ1-2, with D uncertain. Deletions cut 6 bases from V and 4 bases from J, with 15 bases between. In germline, CDR1 is SNHLY, CDR2 FYNNEI. The CDR3 is made up of 14 amino acids.